A selection of T cell receptor beta chains follows, all from one sample in a study of preoperative IRX-2 immunotherapy in early breast cancer. Libraries were prepared by immunoSEQ multiplex PCR; TCRdb keeps only in-frame clonotypes and omits some of them. The sample carries around 22,000 clones, around nine tenths recorded once. Sample: tumor tissue, taken after IRX-2 immunotherapy. The receptors come from a human donor with breast cancer. CDR3s include the opening cysteine and the closing phenylalanine or tryptophan. Only some rows state a clone size, as once, few, many or a class for expanded clones.

V gene: TRBV19
J gene: TRBJ2-7
clone size: NA
CDR3 protein: CASSGPAGSYGEQYF

V gene: TRBV5-1
J gene: TRBJ1-2
clone size: NA
CDR3 protein: CASRSLMRDGYTF

V gene: TRBV30
J gene: TRBJ2-1
clone size: NA
CDR3 protein: CAWRSYRTGDGEQFF

V gene: TRBV9
J gene: TRBJ1-2
clone size: NA
CDR3 protein: CASSVGTGVGNGYTF

V gene: TRBV18
J gene: TRBJ1-4
clone size: NA
CDR3 protein: CASSPPGQGGEKLFF

V gene: TRBV28
J gene: TRBJ1-6
clone size: NA
CDR3 protein: CASTREARSNSPLHF

V gene: TRBV7-9
J gene: TRBJ2-7
clone size: once
CDR3 protein: CASSLDKTYEQYF

V gene: TRBV28
J gene: TRBJ2-5
clone size: NA
CDR3 protein: CASSSPDREETQYF

V gene: TRBV5-1
J gene: TRBJ2-5
clone size: NA
CDR3 protein: CASRYGTGETQYF

V gene: TRBV6-6
J gene: TRBJ1-6
clone size: NA
CDR3 protein: CASSYSMQGNSPLHF

V gene: TRBV5-4
J gene: TRBJ1-1
clone size: NA
CDR3 protein: CASSLAGRRTERGGAEAFF

V gene: TRBV7-6
J gene: TRBJ1-1
clone size: NA
CDR3 protein: CASSPQGGTEAFF

V gene: TRBV5-4
J gene: TRBJ1-1
clone size: NA
CDR3 protein: CASSTDPLWNTEAFF

V gene: TRBV5-1
J gene: TRBJ2-3
clone size: NA
CDR3 protein: CASGIMGGGPADTQYF

V gene: TRBV5-4
J gene: TRBJ1-4
clone size: NA
CDR3 protein: CASSSNRGLNEKLFF

V gene: TRBV6-6
J gene: TRBJ2-3
clone size: NA
CDR3 protein: CASSPGGAGTDTQYF

V gene: TRBV9
J gene: TRBJ2-4
clone size: NA
CDR3 protein: CASSATGKGYIQYF

V gene: TRBV4-2
J gene: TRBJ2-3
clone size: NA
CDR3 protein: CASSQISGGATDTQYF

V gene: TRBV5-5
J gene: TRBJ1-3
clone size: NA
CDR3 protein: CASSLPVGDSGNTIYF

V gene: TRBV5-1
J gene: TRBJ2-1
clone size: NA
CDR3 protein: CASSLASGFHNEQFF

V gene: TRBV18
J gene: TRBJ1-1
clone size: NA
CDR3 protein: CASSPVGTEAFF

V gene: TRBV19
J gene: TRBJ2-3
clone size: few
CDR3 protein: CASTRAGPTDTQYF

V gene: TRBV7-6
J gene: TRBJ1-2
clone size: NA
CDR3 protein: CASSLGGENYGYTF

V gene: TRBV9
J gene: TRBJ2-7
clone size: NA
CDR3 protein: CASSVEGSGVREQYF

V gene: TRBV6-6
J gene: TRBJ2-7
clone size: NA
CDR3 protein: CASSPGGGEQYF

V gene: TRBV7-8
J gene: TRBJ1-6
clone size: NA
CDR3 protein: CASSPGIGNSPLHF

V gene: TRBV5-1
J gene: TRBJ2-1
clone size: NA
CDR3 protein: CASSLALAGHNEQFF

V gene: TRBV10-2
J gene: TRBJ2-1
clone size: NA
CDR3 protein: CASSEFDRTHEQFF

V gene: TRBV7-9
J gene: TRBJ1-2
clone size: NA
CDR3 protein: CASSLATLGYGYTF

V gene: TRBV30
J gene: TRBJ1-2
clone size: NA
CDR3 protein: CAWSVGYGYTF

V gene: TRBV6-1
J gene: TRBJ1-4
clone size: NA
CDR3 protein: CASSEDKYVGEATNEKLFF

V gene: TRBV5-1
J gene: TRBJ2-1
clone size: NA
CDR3 protein: CASSIGLAGGLDEQFF

V gene: TRBV2
J gene: TRBJ2-5
clone size: NA
CDR3 protein: CASRRTETPQETQYF

V gene: TRBV5-1
J gene: TRBJ2-3
clone size: NA
CDR3 protein: CATANGGGDTQYF

V gene: TRBV5-5
J gene: TRBJ1-2
clone size: NA
CDR3 protein: CASSFWTGGSYGYTF

V gene: TRBV6-5
J gene: TRBJ2-1
clone size: NA
CDR3 protein: CASRGQGAYNEQFF

V gene: TRBV6-5
J gene: TRBJ2-2
clone size: medium-sized
CDR3 protein: CASSYGTENTGELFF

V gene: TRBV6-1
J gene: TRBJ1-3
clone size: NA
CDR3 protein: CASSELGNTIYF

V gene: TRBV11-3
J gene: TRBJ2-1
clone size: NA
CDR3 protein: CASSLVRLAGGHNEQFF

V gene: TRBV18
J gene: TRBJ1-1
clone size: NA
CDR3 protein: CASSPGSRNTEAFF

V gene: TRBV7-2
J gene: TRBJ1-2
clone size: NA
CDR3 protein: CASSPGQGNYGYTF

V gene: TRBV6-6
J gene: TRBJ1-2
clone size: NA
CDR3 protein: CASSSLTGYGYTF